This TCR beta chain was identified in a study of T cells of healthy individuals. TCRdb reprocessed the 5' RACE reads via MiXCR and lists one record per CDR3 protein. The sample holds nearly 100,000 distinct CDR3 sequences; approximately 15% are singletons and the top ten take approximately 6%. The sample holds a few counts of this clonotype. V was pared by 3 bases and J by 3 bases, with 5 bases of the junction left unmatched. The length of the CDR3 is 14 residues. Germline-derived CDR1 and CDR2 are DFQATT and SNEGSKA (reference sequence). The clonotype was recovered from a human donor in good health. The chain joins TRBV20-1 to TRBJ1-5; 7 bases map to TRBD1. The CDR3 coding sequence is TGCAGTGCTAGTAAGACAGGGAACAATCAGCCCCAGCATTTT. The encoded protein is CSASKTGNNQPQHF.